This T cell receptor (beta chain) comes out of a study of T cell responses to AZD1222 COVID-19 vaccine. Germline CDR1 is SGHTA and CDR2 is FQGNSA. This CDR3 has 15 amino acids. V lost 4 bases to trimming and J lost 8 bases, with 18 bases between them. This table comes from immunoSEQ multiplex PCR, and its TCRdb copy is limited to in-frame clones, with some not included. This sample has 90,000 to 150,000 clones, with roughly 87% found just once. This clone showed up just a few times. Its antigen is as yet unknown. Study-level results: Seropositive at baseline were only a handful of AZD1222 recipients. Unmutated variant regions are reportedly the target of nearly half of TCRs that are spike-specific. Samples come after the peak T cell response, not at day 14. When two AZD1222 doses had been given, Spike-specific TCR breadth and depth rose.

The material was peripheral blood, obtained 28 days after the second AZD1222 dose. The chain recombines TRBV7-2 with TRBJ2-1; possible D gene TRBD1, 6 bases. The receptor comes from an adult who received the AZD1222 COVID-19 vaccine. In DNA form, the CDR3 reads TGTGCCAGCAGCTCTTACACAGGGAAGCGCGATGAGCAGTTCTTC. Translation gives CASSSYTGKRDEQFF.